The next 21 T cell receptor beta chains were all read from a single sample in a study of T cells after yellow fever vaccination. Using its own MiXCR run on the 5' RACE reads, TCRdb lists one record per CDR3 protein. Of almost 600,000 distinct CDR3 sequences listed, approximately 15% are singletons. The sample in question was PBMCs, obtained on the day of the yellow fever booster vaccination. The receptor set was obtained from a young man who received the YFV17D yellow fever vaccine.

This clonotype turned up a few times. This chain connects TRBV20-1 to TRBJ2-7; TRBD1 matches 12 bases. V lost 3 bases, J lost 2 bases, and 5 bases stayed unmatched. CDR1 DFQATT and CDR2 SNEGSKA come from the germline V gene (reference sequence). This CDR3 is 15 amino acids long. CDR3 protein: CSASSRDRGPYEQYF. The CDR3 nucleotides read TGCAGTGCTAGCAGCCGGGACAGGGGGCCCTACGAGCAGTACTTC.

The chain couples TRBV7-8 to TRBJ1-1, with D perhaps matching TRBD1 (5 bases). The CDR3 runs 14 residues. Deletions cut 0 bases from V and 1 base from J, with 6 bases between. In germline, CDR1 is SGHVS, CDR2 FQNEAQ. CDR3 protein: CASSLATGNTEAFF. CDR3 nucleotide sequence: TGTGCCAGCAGCTTAGCTACAGGGAACACTGAAGCTTTCTTT.

There are many counts of this clonotype. This chain connects TRBV7-2 to TRBJ2-7, with 7 bases that match TRBD2. Germline loops: CDR1 SGHTA, CDR2 FQGNSA. J was trimmed by 2 bases and V by 7 bases; bases with no gene match: 11. The CDR3 length is 15 residues. CDR3 region: CASTSGGRTAYEQYF. The CDR3, as DNA: TGTGCCAGCACATCCGGCGGGAGAACCGCCTACGAGCAGTACTTC.

The V call is TRBV7-2, the J call TRBJ1-2; possibly TRBD1 for D (5 bases). Trimming took off 5 bases at V and 3 bases at J, with 16 bases between the two ends. Germline-derived CDR1 and CDR2 are SGHTA and FQGNSA. The CDR3 sequence is 15 residues long. CDR3 sequence (DNA): TGTGCCAGCAGCCAGTCCGGCGGGGCGGACTATGGCTACACCTTC. Encoded protein: CASSQSGGADYGYTF.

This clonotype was observed a handful of times. The CDR3 loop reads CASRLRDSYTDTQYF. DNA for the CDR3: TGTGCCAGCAGGCTCCGGGACAGCTACACAGATACGCAGTATTTT. The rearrangement uses TRBV6-1 and TRBJ2-3; 7 positions match TRBD1. This CDR3 region has 15 residues. The V gene end was trimmed by 6 bases and the J gene end by 2 bases; junction bases not matched to a gene: 8. Germline CDR1 is MNHNS and CDR2 is SASEGT.

This clonotype was counted a few times. The chain combines TRBV10-3 with TRBJ2-3; D is unclear. Trimming removed 6 bases from V and 6 bases from J, with 7 bases in between. Germline V lookup: CDR1 ENHRY, CDR2 SYGVKD. This CDR3 has 11 residues. The CDR3 coding sequence is TGTGCCATCAGCGATTTGGATACGCAGTATTTT. It yields the protein CAISDLDTQYF.

The chain is built from TRBV27 and TRBJ2-7; maybe TRBD2 (7 bases). In germline, CDR1 is MNHEY, CDR2 SMNVEV (reference sequence). Deletions cut 8 bases from V and 0 bases from J, with 26 bases between. This CDR3 comprises 18 residues. The CDR3 DNA follows: TGTGCCAGCCAACTAGGACTAGTCATAGACAGGAGCTCCTACGAGCAGTACTTC. Protein sequence: CASQLGLVIDRSSYEQYF.

This clonotype has more than one count but fewer than ten. The chain joins TRBV12-3 or TRBV12-4 to TRBJ2-7; D gene unclear. The CDR3 has 14 amino acids. Trimming shortened V by 2 bases and J by 0 bases, and 8 bases separated the two germline ends. The CDR3: CASSLQVISYEQYF. In DNA form, the CDR3 reads TGTGCCAGCAGTTTACAGGTTATCTCCTACGAGCAGTACTTC.

This chain connects TRBV18 to TRBJ2-1; 9 bases agree with TRBD1. The CDR3 covers 14 residues. V trimming: 6 bases; J trimming: 8 bases; junction bases outside the gene matches: 8. From germline, CDR1 is KGHSH and CDR2 LQKENI. The CDR3 is CASSGTGLRDEQFF. CDR3 bases: TGTGCCAGCTCCGGGACAGGGTTACGAGATGAGCAGTTCTTC.

The gene calls are TRBV20-1 and TRBJ1-4, with D unresolved. The CDR3 length is 14 residues. V was clipped by 5 bases and J by 0 bases, with 10 bases between them. Germline-derived CDR1 and CDR2 are DFQATT and SNEGSKA (reference sequence). Written as DNA, the CDR3 is TGCAGTGCTGCGTACATAGCAACTAATGAAAAACTGTTTTTT. The encoded protein is CSAAYIATNEKLFF.

The chain combines TRBV5-6 with TRBJ2-7; 9 bases align to TRBD2. V lost 3 bases and J lost 4; bases outside the gene matches: 11. The CDR3 is 16 residues long. Germline CDR1 and CDR2: SGHDT and YYEEEE. DNA for the CDR3: TGTGCCAGCAGCTCCCCGGGGGGACTAGCCGTTTACGAGCAGTACTTC. It specifies CASSSPGGLAVYEQYF.

This sequence joins TRBV30 and TRBJ1-1; D call uncertain. CDR1 is GTSNPN and CDR2 is SVGIG in the germline V gene (reference sequence). This CDR3 contains 14 residues. V lost 2 bases and J 4 bases, leaving 14 bases between the germline ends. The CDR3 loop reads CAWSNSAVSTEAFF. The DNA for the CDR3 is TGTGCCTGGAGTAATTCAGCGGTGAGCACTGAAGCTTTCTTT. The full variable domain, in which reference TRBV30 and TRBJ1-1 provide the parts outside the CDR3, is SQTIHQWPATLVQPVGSPLSLECTVEGTSNPNLYWYRQAAGRGLQLLFYSVGIGQISSEVPQNLSASRPQDRQFILSSKKLLLSDSGFYLCAWSNSAVSTEAFFGQGTRLTVV.

This clonotype was seen a few times. CDR3 region: CASSAQGDETYEQYF. Here the CDR3 DNA reads TGTGCCAGCAGCGCCCAGGGGGACGAGACCTACGAGCAGTACTTC. V is TRBV9 and J is TRBJ2-7; 7 nucleotides agree with TRBD1. The CDR3 spans 15 residues. CDR1 is SGDLS, CDR2 YYNGEE, per germline. The trim removed 3 bases at V and 2 bases at J, leaving 8 bases unmatched. Complete variable domain (other parts from reference TRBV9 and TRBJ2-7): DSGVTQTPKHLITATGQRVTLRCSPRSGDLSVYWYQQSLDQGLQFLIQYYNGEERAKGNILERFSAQQFPDLHSELNLSSLELGDSALYFCASSAQGDETYEQYFGPGTRLTVT.

Comment on this clonotype: Relative to the germline gene, one junction end is altered; a read error may explain this. The rearrangement uses TRBV5-8 and TRBJ2-3; D is undetermined. The CDR3 has 14 amino acids. Germline V gene lookup returns CDR1 SGHTS and CDR2 YDEGEE. CDR3 bases: TGTGCCAGCAGCTCGAGGACCTTCTGGGATACGCGGTATTTT. Protein product: CASSSRTFWDTRYF.

As to this clonotype: One junction end disagrees with the germline gene, perhaps due to a read error. The rearrangement joins TRBV7-2 to TRBJ2-7; D uncertain. Germline V gives CDR1 SGHTA, CDR2 FQGNSA. This CDR3 is built from 12 residues. The CDR3 sequence is CGSSSSSYEQYF. The DNA for the CDR3 is TGTGGCAGCAGCTCCAGCTCCTACGAGCAGTACTTC. The full variable domain, in which reference TRBV7-2 and TRBJ2-7 provide the parts outside the CDR3, is GAGVSQSPSNKVTEKGKDVELRCDPISGHTALYWYRQSLGQGLEFLIYFQGNSAPDKSGLPSDRFSAERTGGSVSTLTIQRTQQEDSAVYLCGSSSSSYEQYFGPGTRLTVT.

The rearrangement uses TRBV10-3 and TRBJ1-3, with unresolved D. This CDR3 contains 12 residues. Germline V CDR1 and CDR2: ENHRY, SYGVKD. Trimming shortened V by 3 bases and J by 4 bases, and 4 bases separated the two germline ends. Here the CDR3 DNA reads TGTGCCATCAGTGATCCGGGAAACACCATATATTTT. It is translated as CAISDPGNTIYF.

V gene TRBV10-1 combines with J gene TRBJ2-3, with D perhaps TRBD1 (7 bases). The V end was cut by 6 bases, the J end by 0 bases, with 16 bases between. Per germline, CDR1 WNHNN and CDR2 SYGVQD (reference sequence). This CDR3 region has 16 residues. CDR3 coding DNA: TGCGCCAGCAGGGACGCGCGGGACAGTAGCACAGATACGCAGTATTTT. It codes for CASRDARDSSTDTQYF.

The chain combines TRBV5-6 with TRBJ2-7; 9 bases align to TRBD2. The V segment lost 3 bases and the J segment 5 bases; nucleotides outside the gene matches: 9. Looked up from germline, CDR1 is SGHDT and CDR2 is YYEEEE. This CDR3 region has 15 residues. Here the CDR3 DNA reads TGTGCCAGCAGCTCGGGCGGGAGGGCCTTGGACGAGCAGTACTTC. This gives the protein CASSSGGRALDEQYF.

The chain carries TRBV10-3 and TRBJ2-1; TRBD1 might be the D (5 bases). The CDR3 loop spans 17 amino acids. Trimming took 2 bases from V and 4 from J, leaving 18 bases between them. Germline assignment: CDR1 ENHRY and CDR2 SYGVKD. The CDR3 bases are TGTGCCATCAGTGAGCCACGATCAAATGGGGCTTACAATGAGCAGTTCTTC. This encodes CAISEPRSNGAYNEQFF.

The V call is TRBV6-1, the J call TRBJ2-1; D unclear. This CDR3 has 12 residues. Germline CDR1 MNHNS, CDR2 SASEGT. V was clipped by 7 bases and J by 4 bases, with 8 bases between them. The CDR3 DNA sequence: TGTGCCAGCATGTGGCGGTACAATGAGCAGTTCTTC. Translating it yields CASMWRYNEQFF.

J is TRBJ2-1 and V is TRBV6-2 or TRBV6-3, with 7 nucleotides matching TRBD1. CDR3 length: 15 amino acids. With 4 bases clipped from V and 9 bases from J, the junction kept 12 bases outside the gene matches. Germline V CDR1 and CDR2: MNHEY, SVGEGT. Here the CDR3 reads CASSSHLQGWAEQFF. In DNA, the CDR3 is TGTGCCAGCAGTTCCCATTTACAGGGGTGGGCTGAGCAGTTCTTC.